The sequence of this T cell receptor (beta chain) was determined in a study of blood T cell repertoires in COVID-19. Study-level information: Sources were T cells, B-cell-depleted T cells, or PBMCs; the material itself was cDNA or gDNA.

Original processing notes: Reference gene primer amplification gave estimated nucleated cell counts. Some clones are missing from TCRdb's copy, which holds only in-frame ones; the method was immunoSEQ multiplex PCR. V, J and clone size are taken as reported in that table, and D and trimming were inferred from the DNA itself. This sample has about 250,000 clones, with roughly 85% found just once. The CDR3 runs to 15 residues. In germline, CDR1 is SGHTA, CDR2 FQGTGA. With 3 bases clipped from V and 4 bases from J, the junction kept 4 bases outside the gene matches. Sequencing input: peripheral blood. This rearrangement joins TRBV7-3 to TRBJ2-3; TRBD1 matches at 10 bases. The receptor's source is a man younger than 35 with active or convalescent COVID-19. Written as DNA, the CDR3 is TGTGCCAGCAGCTTCGACAGGGGGCGAGCAGATACGCAGTATTTT. Its translation: CASSFDRGRADTQYF.